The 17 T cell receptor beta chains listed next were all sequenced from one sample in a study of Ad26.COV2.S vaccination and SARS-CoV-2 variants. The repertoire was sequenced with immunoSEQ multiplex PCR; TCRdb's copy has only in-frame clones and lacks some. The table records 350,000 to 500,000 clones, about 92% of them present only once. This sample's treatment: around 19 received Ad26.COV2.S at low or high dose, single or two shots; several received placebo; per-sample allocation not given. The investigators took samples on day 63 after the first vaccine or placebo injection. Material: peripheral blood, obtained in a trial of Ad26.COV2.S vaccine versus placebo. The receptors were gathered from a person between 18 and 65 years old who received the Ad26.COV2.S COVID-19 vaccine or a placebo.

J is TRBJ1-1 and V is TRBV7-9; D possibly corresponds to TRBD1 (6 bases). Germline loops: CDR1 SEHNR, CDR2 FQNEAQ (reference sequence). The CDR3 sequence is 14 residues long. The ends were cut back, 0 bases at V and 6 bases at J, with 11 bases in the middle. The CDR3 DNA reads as TGTGCCAGCAGCTTAGCAGGGGGTCAGGCTGAAGCTTTCTTT. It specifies CASSLAGGQAEAFF.

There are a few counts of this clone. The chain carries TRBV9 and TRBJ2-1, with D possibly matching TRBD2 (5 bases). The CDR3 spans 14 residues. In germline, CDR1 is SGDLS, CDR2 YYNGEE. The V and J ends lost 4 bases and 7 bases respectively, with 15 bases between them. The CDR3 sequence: CASSPNSDRNEQFF. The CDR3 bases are TGTGCCAGCAGCCCAAATAGCGATCGAAATGAGCAGTTCTTC.

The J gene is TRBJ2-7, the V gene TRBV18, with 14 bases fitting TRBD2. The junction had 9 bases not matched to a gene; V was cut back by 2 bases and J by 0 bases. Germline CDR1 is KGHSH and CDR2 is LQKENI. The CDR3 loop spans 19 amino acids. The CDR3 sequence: CASSPNRTSGRTHSYEQYF. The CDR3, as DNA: TGTGCCAGCTCACCAAATAGGACTAGCGGGAGGACCCACTCCTACGAGCAGTACTTC.

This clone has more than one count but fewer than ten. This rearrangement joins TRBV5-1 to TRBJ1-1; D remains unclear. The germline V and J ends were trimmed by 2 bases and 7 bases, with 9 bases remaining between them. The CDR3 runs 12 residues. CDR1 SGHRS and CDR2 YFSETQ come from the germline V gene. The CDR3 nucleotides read TGCGCCAGCAGCTTCCGCACAGATGAAGCTTTCTTT. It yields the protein CASSFRTDEAFF.

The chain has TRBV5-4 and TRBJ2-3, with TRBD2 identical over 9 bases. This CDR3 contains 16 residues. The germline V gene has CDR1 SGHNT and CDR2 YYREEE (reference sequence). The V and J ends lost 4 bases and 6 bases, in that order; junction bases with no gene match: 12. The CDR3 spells CASSPGGSGRMDTQYF. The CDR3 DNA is TGTGCCAGCAGCCCCGGGGGGAGCGGGAGGATGGATACGCAGTATTTT.

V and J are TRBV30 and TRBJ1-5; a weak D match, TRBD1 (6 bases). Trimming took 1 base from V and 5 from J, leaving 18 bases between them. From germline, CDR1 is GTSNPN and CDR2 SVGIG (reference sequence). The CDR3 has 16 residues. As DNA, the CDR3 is TGTGCCTGGAGTGAAGTCCTGGACAGACCACATCAGCCCCAGCATTTT. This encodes CAWSEVLDRPHQPQHF.

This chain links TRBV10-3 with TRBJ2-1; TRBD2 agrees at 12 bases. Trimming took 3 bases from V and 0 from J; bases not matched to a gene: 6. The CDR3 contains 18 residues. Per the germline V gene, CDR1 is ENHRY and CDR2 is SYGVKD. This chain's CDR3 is CAISEIPLAGGSYNEQFF. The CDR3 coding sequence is TGTGCCATCAGTGAAATCCCACTAGCGGGAGGCTCCTACAATGAGCAGTTCTTC.

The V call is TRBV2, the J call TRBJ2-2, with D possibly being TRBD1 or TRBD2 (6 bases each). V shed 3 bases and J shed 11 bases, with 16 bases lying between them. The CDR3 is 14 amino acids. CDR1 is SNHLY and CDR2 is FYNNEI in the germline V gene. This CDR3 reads CASSETRGHFELFF. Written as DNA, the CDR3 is TGTGCCAGCAGTGAGACGCGGGGACACTTCGAGCTGTTTTTT.

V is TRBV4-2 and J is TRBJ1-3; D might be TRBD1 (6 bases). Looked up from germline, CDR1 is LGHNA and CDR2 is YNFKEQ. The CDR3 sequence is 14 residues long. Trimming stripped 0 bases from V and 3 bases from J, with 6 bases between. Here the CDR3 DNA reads TGTGCCAGCAGCCAAGACAGGGGTGGAAACACCATATATTTT. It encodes CASSQDRGGNTIYF.

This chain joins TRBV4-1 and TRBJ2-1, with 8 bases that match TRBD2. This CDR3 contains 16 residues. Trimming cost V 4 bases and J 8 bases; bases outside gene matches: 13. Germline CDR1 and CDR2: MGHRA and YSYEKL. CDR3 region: CASSPLGTSATYEQFF. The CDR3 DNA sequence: TGCGCCAGCAGCCCCTTGGGGACTAGTGCCACATATGAGCAGTTCTTC.

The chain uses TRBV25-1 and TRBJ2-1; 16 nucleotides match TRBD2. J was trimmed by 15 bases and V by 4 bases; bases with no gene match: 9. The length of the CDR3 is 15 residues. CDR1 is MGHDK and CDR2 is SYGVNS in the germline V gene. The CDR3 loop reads CASSVGLAGGPGRFF. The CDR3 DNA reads TGTGCCAGCAGTGTGGGACTAGCGGGAGGGCCAGGCAGGTTCTTC. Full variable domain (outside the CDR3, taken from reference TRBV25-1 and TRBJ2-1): EADIYQTPRYLVIGTGKKITLECSQTMGHDKMYWYQQDPGMELHLIHYSYGVNSTEKGDLSSESTVSRIRTEHFPLTLESARPSHTSQYLCASSVGLAGGPGRFFGPGTRLTVL.

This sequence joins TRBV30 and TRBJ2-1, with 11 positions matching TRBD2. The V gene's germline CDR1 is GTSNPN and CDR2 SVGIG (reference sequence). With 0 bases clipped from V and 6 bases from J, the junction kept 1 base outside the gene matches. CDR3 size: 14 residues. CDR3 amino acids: CAWSVTSGSNEQFF. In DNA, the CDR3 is TGTGCCTGGAGTGTAACTAGCGGGAGCAATGAGCAGTTCTTC.

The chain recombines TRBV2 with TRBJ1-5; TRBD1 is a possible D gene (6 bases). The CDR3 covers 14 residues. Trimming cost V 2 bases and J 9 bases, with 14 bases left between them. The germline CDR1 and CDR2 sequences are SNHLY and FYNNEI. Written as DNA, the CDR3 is TGTGCCAGCAGTGAAAACAGGGTGGTGGTGCCCCAGCATTTT. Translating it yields CASSENRVVVPQHF.

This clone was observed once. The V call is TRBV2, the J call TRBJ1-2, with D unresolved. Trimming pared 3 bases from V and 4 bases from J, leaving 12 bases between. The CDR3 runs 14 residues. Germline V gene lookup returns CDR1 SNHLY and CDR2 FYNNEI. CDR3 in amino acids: CASSDGRTVYGYTF. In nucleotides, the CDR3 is TGTGCCAGCAGTGACGGTAGGACGGTCTATGGCTACACCTTC.

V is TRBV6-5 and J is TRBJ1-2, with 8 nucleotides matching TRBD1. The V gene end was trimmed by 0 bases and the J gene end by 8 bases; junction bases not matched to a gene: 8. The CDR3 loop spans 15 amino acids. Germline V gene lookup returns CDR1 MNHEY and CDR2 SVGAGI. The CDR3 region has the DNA TGTGCCAGCAGTTACTCGTGGCAGGGGGCGGGAGGCTACACCTTC. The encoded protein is CASSYSWQGAGGYTF.

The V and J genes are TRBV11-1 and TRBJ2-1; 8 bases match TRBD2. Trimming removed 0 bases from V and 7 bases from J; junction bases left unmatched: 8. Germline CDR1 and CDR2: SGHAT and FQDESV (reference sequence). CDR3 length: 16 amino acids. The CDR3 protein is CASSLARGLVRNEQFF. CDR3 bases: TGTGCCAGCAGCTTAGCCAGGGGACTAGTCCGGAATGAGCAGTTCTTC.

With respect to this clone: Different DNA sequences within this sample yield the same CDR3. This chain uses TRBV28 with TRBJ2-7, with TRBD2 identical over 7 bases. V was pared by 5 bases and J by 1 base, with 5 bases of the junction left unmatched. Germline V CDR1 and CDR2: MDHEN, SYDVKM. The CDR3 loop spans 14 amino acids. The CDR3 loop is CASSPPSGSYEQYF. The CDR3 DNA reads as TGTGCCAGCAGTCCTCCTAGCGGATCCTACGAGCAGTACTTC.